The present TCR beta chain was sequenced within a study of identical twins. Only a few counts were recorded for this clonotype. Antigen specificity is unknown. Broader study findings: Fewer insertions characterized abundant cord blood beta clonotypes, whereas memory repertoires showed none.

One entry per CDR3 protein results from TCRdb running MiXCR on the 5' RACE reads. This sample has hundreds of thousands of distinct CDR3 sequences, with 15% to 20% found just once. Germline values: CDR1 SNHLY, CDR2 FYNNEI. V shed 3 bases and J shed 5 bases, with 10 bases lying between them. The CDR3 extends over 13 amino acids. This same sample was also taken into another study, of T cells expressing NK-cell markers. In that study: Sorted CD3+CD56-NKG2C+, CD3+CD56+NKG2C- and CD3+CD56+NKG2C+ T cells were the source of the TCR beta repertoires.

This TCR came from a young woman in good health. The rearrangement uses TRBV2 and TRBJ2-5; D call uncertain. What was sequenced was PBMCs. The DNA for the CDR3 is TGTGCCAGCAGTGACGAGGCCCAGGAGACCCAGTACTTC. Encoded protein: CASSDEAQETQYF.